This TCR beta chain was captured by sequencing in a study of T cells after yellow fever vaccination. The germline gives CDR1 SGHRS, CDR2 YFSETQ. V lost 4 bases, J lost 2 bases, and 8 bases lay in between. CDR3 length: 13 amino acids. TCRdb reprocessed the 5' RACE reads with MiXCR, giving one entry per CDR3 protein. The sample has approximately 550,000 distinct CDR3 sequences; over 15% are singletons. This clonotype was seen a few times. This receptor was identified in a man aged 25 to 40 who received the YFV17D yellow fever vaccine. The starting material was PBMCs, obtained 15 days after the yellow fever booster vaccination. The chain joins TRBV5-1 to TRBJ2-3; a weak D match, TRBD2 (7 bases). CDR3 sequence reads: CASSGGATDTQYF. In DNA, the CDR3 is TGCGCCAGCAGCGGGGGGGCCACAGATACGCAGTATTTT.